Below are 24 T cell receptor beta chains sequenced from a single sample in a study of blood T cell repertoires in COVID-19. Using immunoSEQ multiplex PCR, the repertoire was profiled, and TCRdb retains in-frame clones only, with some absent. The sample yields some 160,000 clones, approximately 90% seen once. The sample comprised peripheral blood. The receptor source for this set is a man between 18 and 35 years old with acute or convalescent COVID-19.

The rearrangement joins TRBV3-1 (or the pseudogene TRBV3-2) to TRBJ1-1; D is perhaps TRBD1 (5 bases). There are 14 residues in the CDR3. V lost 4 bases to trimming and J lost 4 bases, with 13 bases between them. Germline CDR1 and CDR2: LGHDT and YNNKEL (reference sequence). CDR3 loop: CASSPPREFTEAFF. The CDR3 nucleotides are TGTGCCAGCAGCCCTCCCAGGGAATTCACTGAAGCTTTCTTT.

V and J are TRBV6-5 and TRBJ1-5; TRBD1 matches 9 bases. CDR1 MNHEY and CDR2 SVGAGI come from the germline V gene. There are 13 residues in the CDR3. The V gene end was trimmed by 7 bases and the J gene end by 6 bases; junction bases not matched to a gene: 4. The CDR3 DNA follows: TGTGCCAGCAAGGGACAGGGCGGTCAGCCCCAGCATTTT. Its translation is CASKGQGGQPQHF.

The CDR3 region has the DNA TGTGCCAGCGCTGAGGCGGGGCAGGGGGTGAGGACTGAAGCTTTCTTT. Translation gives CASAEAGQGVRTEAFF. The gene calls are TRBV7-9 and TRBJ1-1; 7 bases fit TRBD1. Germline values: CDR1 SEHNR, CDR2 FQNEAQ (reference sequence). This CDR3 is 16 amino acids long. V was clipped by 8 bases and J by 5 bases; unmatched bases: 17.

The V and J genes are TRBV7-9 and TRBJ2-2; 10 nucleotides line up with TRBD2. The germline V gene has CDR1 SEHNR and CDR2 FQNEAQ (reference sequence). After removal of 1 base from V and 5 bases from J, the junction contained 7 bases not matched to a gene. The CDR3 is made up of 17 amino acids. The CDR3 loop reads CASSLESGGARTGELFF. The CDR3 DNA sequence: TGTGCCAGCAGCTTAGAGAGCGGGGGGGCCCGGACCGGGGAGCTGTTTTTT.

The chain links TRBV5-4 to TRBJ1-1, with TRBD1 matching 8 bases. CDR1 is SGHNT and CDR2 is YYREEE in the germline V gene (reference sequence). The CDR3 has 14 amino acids. The V gene end was trimmed by 1 base and the J gene end by 4 bases; junction bases not matched to a gene: 3. The CDR3 region has the DNA TGTGCCAGCAGCTTGTCAGGGGGCGGCACTGAAGCTTTCTTT. Translating it yields CASSLSGGGTEAFF.

This chain uses TRBV4-1 with TRBJ1-6, with D maybe TRBD1 (6 bases). The CDR3 sequence is 19 residues long. Trimming removed 1 base at V and 6 bases at J, with 22 bases between. CDR1 and CDR2 (germline): MGHRA, YSYEKL. CDR3 amino acids: CASSQGRSTGKYGNSPLHF. Written as DNA, the CDR3 is TGCGCCAGCAGCCAAGGACGGTCGACAGGAAAGTACGGTAATTCACCCCTCCACTTT.

This clone was seen only a few times. The chain employs TRBV21-1 and TRBJ2-2; TRBD1 is the table's D call, not checked against the DNA. TRBV21-1 is recorded as a pseudogene. This CDR3 has 16 amino acids. The CDR3: CASRVLRGQFDGELFF. CDR3 in DNA: TGTGCCAGCAGGGTATTGAGGGGGCAGTTTGACGGGGAGCTGTTTTTT.

The rearrangement uses TRBV2 and TRBJ2-5, with 8 bases aligning to TRBD1. This CDR3 is 14 amino acids long. V lost 4 bases to trimming and J lost 2 bases; unmatched junction nucleotides: 3. Germline lookup yields CDR1 SNHLY and CDR2 FYNNEI. The CDR3 DNA is TGTGCCAGCAGTGGAAGGACAGGGCAAGAGACCCAGTACTTC. Translated: CASSGRTGQETQYF.

The CDR3 loop is CASRPGGGTGELFF. The CDR3 nucleotides are TGTGCCAGCAGACCCGGGGGGGGCACCGGGGAGCTGTTTTTT. The chain couples TRBV2 to TRBJ2-2; TRBD2 agrees at 8 bases. Germline loops: CDR1 SNHLY, CDR2 FYNNEI. This CDR3 contains 14 residues. The trim removed 6 bases at V and 4 bases at J, leaving 4 bases unmatched.

V is TRBV6-1 and J is TRBJ2-2; the match to TRBD1 covers 7 bases. Germline assignment: CDR1 MNHNS and CDR2 SASEGT. CDR3 length: 16 residues. V was clipped by 4 bases and J by 4 bases; unmatched bases: 9. The CDR3 sequence is CASSVTGTATTGELFF. The CDR3 DNA reads as TGTGCCAGCAGTGTAACCGGGACAGCCACCACCGGGGAGCTGTTTTTT.

J is TRBJ1-2 and V is TRBV18; possibly TRBD1 for D (6 bases). Per germline, CDR1 KGHSH and CDR2 LQKENI. The V gene lost 0 bases and the J gene lost 13 bases, with 12 bases spanning the gap. The CDR3 runs to 12 residues. The CDR3 DNA is TGTGCCAGCTCACCACCGCTCGGGACACCCACCTTC. Amino acids: CASSPPLGTPTF.

In this sample, this clone turned up a few times. The chain joins TRBV6-5 to TRBJ1-2, with TRBD1 as a possible D gene (5 bases). The CDR3 runs 12 residues. CDR1 and CDR2 from the germline V gene are MNHEY and SVGAGI. V was trimmed by 1 base and J by 6 bases, leaving 6 bases between them. CDR3 amino acids: CASSYWGDGYTF. In DNA, the CDR3 is TGTGCCAGCAGTTACTGGGGGGATGGCTACACCTTC.

Here the CDR3 DNA reads TGTGCCAGCAGGAGACAGGGGGGGAACACTGAAGCTTTCTTT. Encoded protein: CASRRQGGNTEAFF. The genes are TRBV27 and TRBJ1-1, with 9 positions matching TRBD1. The J segment lost 1 base and the V segment lost 6 bases, leaving 3 bases of the junction unmatched. The CDR3 extends over 14 amino acids. Germline CDR1 reads MNHEY; CDR2 reads SMNVEV (reference sequence).

This sequence joins TRBV5-4 and TRBJ1-6, with D possibly TRBD1 on 6 matching bases. Between the trimmed V and J ends, which lost 0 bases and 6 bases, there was a span of 19 bases. The germline V gene encodes CDR1 SGHNT and CDR2 YYREEE (reference sequence). This CDR3 region has 18 residues. CDR3 in DNA: TGTGCCAGCAGCTTGGCTTACGGGACAATAGAAGCTAATTCACCCCTCCACTTT. This sequence encodes CASSLAYGTIEANSPLHF.

This chain links TRBV5-5 with TRBJ2-7, with TRBD1 identical over 11 bases. The germline CDR1 and CDR2 sequences are SGHKS and YYEKEE (reference sequence). The CDR3 runs 14 residues. V lost 2 bases to trimming and J lost 3 bases; unmatched junction nucleotides: 1. The DNA for the CDR3 is TGTGCCAGCAGCTTAGGGACAGGGGGCTACGAGCAGTACTTC. As protein: CASSLGTGGYEQYF.

For this clone: The junction departs from the called germline gene at one end, perhaps through a read error. The V and J genes are TRBV7-9 and TRBJ1-1, with TRBD1 as a possible D gene (5 bases). Germline assignment: CDR1 SEHNR and CDR2 FQNEAQ (reference sequence). This CDR3 has 14 residues. Here the CDR3 reads CACSLGQMNTEAFF. CDR3 coding DNA: TGTGCCTGCAGCCTGGGGCAGATGAACACTGAAGCTTTCTTT.

This sequence joins TRBV5-1 and TRBJ2-5; 10 positions agree with TRBD2. The CDR3 covers 16 residues. The V segment lost 7 bases and the J segment 1 base; nucleotides outside the gene matches: 10. Germline V gives CDR1 SGHRS, CDR2 YFSETQ. The CDR3 nucleotides read TGCGCCAGCGGACCTCTTGGACTAGCGGCCCAAGAGACCCAGTACTTC. Translation gives CASGPLGLAAQETQYF.

The rearrangement joins TRBV6-8 to TRBJ1-2; 8 nucleotides align to TRBD1. The trim removed 7 bases at V and 7 bases at J, leaving 8 bases unmatched. The CDR3 loop spans 13 amino acids. Germline CDR1 is MNHGY and CDR2 is SAAAGT. CDR3 bases: TGTGCCAGCACCCAGACAGGGGAAGGTGGCTACACCTTC. It encodes CASTQTGEGGYTF.

A single count supports this clone. The chain joins TRBV10-1 to TRBJ2-1; TRBD2 agrees at 16 bases. The CDR3 covers 17 residues. Losses at the gene ends were 4 bases for V and 4 bases for J; bases not matched to a gene: 4. Per the germline V gene, CDR1 is WNHNN and CDR2 is SYGVQD (reference sequence). CDR3 DNA sequence: TGCGCCAGCAGTGGGGGACTAGCGGGAGGGGATTACAATGAGCAGTTCTTC. It codes for CASSGGLAGGDYNEQFF.

The rearrangement uses TRBV3-1 (or the pseudogene TRBV3-2) and TRBJ1-2; D ambiguous. Trimming removed 0 bases from V and 5 bases from J, with 13 bases in between. From germline, CDR1 is LGHDT and CDR2 YNNKEL (reference sequence). This CDR3 comprises 15 residues. The CDR3 sequence: CASSQEHSAGYGYTF. The DNA of the CDR3 is TGTGCCAGCAGCCAAGAGCATTCCGCCGGGTATGGCTACACCTTC.

CDR3 amino acids: CATPGSGAIYF. The CDR3 nucleotides are TGTGCCACTCCAGGGTCCGGCGCCATATATTTT. This sequence joins TRBV19 and TRBJ1-3, with a tentative D call TRBD1 (5 bases). CDR1 LNHDA and CDR2 SQIVND come from the germline V gene (reference sequence). The CDR3 is 11 residues long. Trimming stripped 10 bases from V and 11 bases from J, with 15 bases between. The full variable domain, with the rest looked up from reference TRBV19 and TRBJ1-3, is DGGITQSPKYLFRKEGQNVTLSCEQNLNHDAMYWYRQDPGQGLRLIYYSQIVNDFQKGDIAEGYSVSREKKESFPLTVTSAQKNPTAFYLCATPGSGAIYFGEGSWLTVV.

CDR3 sequence (DNA): TGTGCCAGCAACAGCGACAGGGACTACGAGCAGTACTTC. Its translation is CASNSDRDYEQYF. This rearrangement joins TRBV9 to TRBJ2-7; 7 positions match TRBD1. Germline-derived CDR1 and CDR2 are SGDLS and YYNGEE. CDR3 length: 13 residues. V lost 6 bases to trimming and J lost 3 bases; unmatched junction nucleotides: 6.

The chain links TRBV3-1 (or the pseudogene TRBV3-2) to TRBJ2-1, with D perhaps matching TRBD2 (6 bases). The V end was cut by 4 bases, the J end by 0 bases, with 19 bases between. CDR1 LGHDT and CDR2 YNNKEL come from the germline V gene (reference sequence). This CDR3 has 18 residues. The CDR3 bases are TGTGCCAGCAGCCTCCGAGGAGGGGCGGGACGCTCCTACAATGAGCAGTTCTTC. It codes for CASSLRGGAGRSYNEQFF.

J is TRBJ2-3 and V is TRBV19; 7 bases match TRBD2. The CDR3 totals 15 residues. In germline, CDR1 is LNHDA, CDR2 SQIVND (reference sequence). V was pared by 2 bases and J by 2 bases, with 4 bases of the junction left unmatched. CDR3 region: CASSISGDATDTQYF. CDR3 bases: TGTGCCAGTAGTATAAGCGGGGACGCCACAGATACGCAGTATTTT.